This T cell receptor (beta chain) derives from a study of T cells in Graves' hyperthyroidism and ophthalmopathy. Overall study results and limits: The model identified upcoming ophthalmopathy a median 6.5 months ahead of onset. Blood also carried most thyroid clonotypes expanded above 0.001.

Regarding this clonotype: What it recognizes is unknown. A much larger clone lies one base from this, so it may be a read error.

Amplification yielded TCR beta CDR3 regions, with RNA transcripts as the source. In the first-round RT-PCR of the TCR CDR3, the HTBI primer set was used. TCRdb processed the multiplex PCR reads anew with MiXCR; each CDR3 protein has one entry. The sample comprises 500,000 or so distinct CDR3 sequences, around 15% of which are singletons, and approximately 30% rests with the top ten. The CDR3 sequence is 16 residues long. Trimming shortened V by 3 bases and J by 4 bases, and 19 bases separated the two germline ends. Germline V lookup: CDR1 SGHTA, CDR2 FQGNSA. The rearrangement links TRBV7-2 to TRBJ2-7; D possibly corresponds to TRBD2 (5 bases). The sequence came from a woman aged 25-40 years with Graves' ophthalmopathy. The sample was blood. The CDR3 DNA reads as TGTGCCAGCAGCTTGATTGTGGCGGGTGCCCCATACGAGCAGTACTTC. It encodes CASSLIVAGAPYEQYF.